Sequencing of this T cell receptor (beta chain) was carried out in a study of CD8+ T cells in alopecia areata. Whole-study context: At a dose of 5 to 10 mg twice daily, oral tofacitinib was given to treated patients.

This CDR3 has 15 residues. The germline V gene encodes CDR1 GTSNPN and CDR2 SVGIG (reference sequence). Germline trimming cut 2 bases from V and 8 bases from J; bases unmatched to any gene: 11. RNA extraction and reverse transcription yielded cDNA as sequencing template. The method was immunoSEQ multiplex PCR; TCRdb's version includes in-frame clones alone and lacks a portion of them. This sample has hundreds of thousands of clones, with more than 45% found just once. This TCR came from a human donor with alopecia areata. The chain carries TRBV30 and TRBJ1-4; 7 bases fit TRBD1. The sample consisted of CD4+ T cells sorted from blood, taken at week 0. DNA of the CDR3: TGTGCCTGGAGTAAGCCGGGACAGCGGAGAGAAAAACTGTTTTTT. This encodes CAWSKPGQRREKLFF.